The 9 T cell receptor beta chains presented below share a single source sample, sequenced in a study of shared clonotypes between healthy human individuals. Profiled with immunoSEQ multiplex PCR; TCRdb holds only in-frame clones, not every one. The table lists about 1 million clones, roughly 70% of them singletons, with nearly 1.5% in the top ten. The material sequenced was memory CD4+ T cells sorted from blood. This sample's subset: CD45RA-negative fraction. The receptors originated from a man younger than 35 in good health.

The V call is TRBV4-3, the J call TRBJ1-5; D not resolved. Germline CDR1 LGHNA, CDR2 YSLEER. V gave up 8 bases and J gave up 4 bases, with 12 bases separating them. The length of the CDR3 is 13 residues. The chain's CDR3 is CASSLRMNQPQHF. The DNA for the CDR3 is TGCGCCAGCTCCCTACGAATGAATCAGCCCCAGCATTTT.

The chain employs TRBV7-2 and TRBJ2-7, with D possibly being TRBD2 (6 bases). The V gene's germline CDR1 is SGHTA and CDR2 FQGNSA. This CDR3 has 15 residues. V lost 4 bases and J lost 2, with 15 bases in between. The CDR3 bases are TGTGCCAGCAGCTCCGCGCGGGCGGGGCCCTACGAGCAGTACTTC. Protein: CASSSARAGPYEQYF.

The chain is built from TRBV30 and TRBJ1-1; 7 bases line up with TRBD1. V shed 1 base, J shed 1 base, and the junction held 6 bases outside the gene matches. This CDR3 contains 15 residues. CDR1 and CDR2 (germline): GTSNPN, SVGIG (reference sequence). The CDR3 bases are TGTGCCTGGAGTGCCCTACAGGGGCGGAACACTGAAGCTTTCTTT. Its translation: CAWSALQGRNTEAFF.

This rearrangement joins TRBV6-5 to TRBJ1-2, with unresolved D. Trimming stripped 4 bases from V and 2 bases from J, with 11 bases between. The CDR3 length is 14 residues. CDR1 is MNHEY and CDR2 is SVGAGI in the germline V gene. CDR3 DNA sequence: TGTGCCAGCAGTTCCCCGGACGTAAACTATGGCTACACCTTC. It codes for CASSSPDVNYGYTF.

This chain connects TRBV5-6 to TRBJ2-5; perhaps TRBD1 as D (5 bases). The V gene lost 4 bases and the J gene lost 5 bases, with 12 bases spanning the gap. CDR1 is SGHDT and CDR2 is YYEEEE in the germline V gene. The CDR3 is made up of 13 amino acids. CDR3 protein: CASSIQGGETQYF. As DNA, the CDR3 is TGTGCCAGCAGCATCCAGGGTGGGGAGACCCAGTACTTC.

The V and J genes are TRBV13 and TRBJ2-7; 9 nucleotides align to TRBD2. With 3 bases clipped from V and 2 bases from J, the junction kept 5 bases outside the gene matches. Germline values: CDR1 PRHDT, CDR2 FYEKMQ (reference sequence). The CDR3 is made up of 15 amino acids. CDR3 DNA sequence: TGTGCCAGCAGCTTGGGCGGGGGGGAGACCTACGAGCAGTACTTC. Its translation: CASSLGGGETYEQYF.

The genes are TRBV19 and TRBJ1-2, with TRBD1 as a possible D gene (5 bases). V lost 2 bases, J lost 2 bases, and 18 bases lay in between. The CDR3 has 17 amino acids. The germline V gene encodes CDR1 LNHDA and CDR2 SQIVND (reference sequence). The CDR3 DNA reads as TGTGCCAGTAGTATACCCCCCGGCAGGGACGTGAACTATGGCTACACCTTC. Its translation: CASSIPPGRDVNYGYTF.

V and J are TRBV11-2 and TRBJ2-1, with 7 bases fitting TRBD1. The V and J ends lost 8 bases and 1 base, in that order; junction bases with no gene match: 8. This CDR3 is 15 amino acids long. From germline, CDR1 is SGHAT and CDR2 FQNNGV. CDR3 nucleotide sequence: TGTGCCAGCGCCTTAACCAGGGGGTCCTACAATGAGCAGTTCTTC. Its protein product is CASALTRGSYNEQFF. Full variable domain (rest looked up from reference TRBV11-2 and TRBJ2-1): EAGVAQSPRYKIIEKRQSVAFWCNPISGHATLYWYQQILGQGPKLLIQFQNNGVVDDSQLPKDRFSAERLKGVDSTLKIQPAKLEDSAVYLCASALTRGSYNEQFFGPGTRLTVL.

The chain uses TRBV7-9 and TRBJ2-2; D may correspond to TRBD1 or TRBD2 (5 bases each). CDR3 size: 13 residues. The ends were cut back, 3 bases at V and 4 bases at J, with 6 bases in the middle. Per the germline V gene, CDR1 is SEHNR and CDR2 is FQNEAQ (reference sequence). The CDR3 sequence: CASSFGTTGELFF. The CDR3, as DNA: TGTGCCAGCAGCTTCGGGACCACCGGGGAGCTGTTTTTT.